This TCR beta chain was identified during a study of metastatic and nonmetastatic thyroid tumors. Study context: It was across blood and tumor or nodule tissue from malignant and benign thyroid patients that repertoires were compared. Findings and limits, study-wide: Across blood and tumor, TCR beta diversity in malignant thyroid tumors was reportedly significantly higher than in benign nodules.

Every patient underwent thyroid surgery untreated. Germline-derived CDR1 and CDR2 are MDHEN and SYDVKM. Trimming stripped 3 bases from V and 7 bases from J, with 7 bases between. The length of the CDR3 is 11 residues. In the original processing: The authors used CDR3 differences across clinicopathological groups to build a distant-metastasis classifier for papillary thyroid cancer. MiXCR was used by TCRdb to re-call the PCR reads. TCRdb assigned the V and J calls; the authors' analysis was not used. The sample holds tens of thousands of clones, about 26% seen once. This clone was counted a few times. Its antigen is as yet unknown.

The V and J genes are TRBV28 and TRBJ2-7; D unresolved. The specimen sequenced was blood. This receptor was identified in a male donor with papillary thyroid cancer or a benign thyroid nodule (not recorded which). Some clones in this sample may be carry-over from other donors' samples. The CDR3 nucleotides read TGTGCCAGCAGTTTGGGCCGGGAGCAGTACTTC. It translates to CASSLGREQYF.